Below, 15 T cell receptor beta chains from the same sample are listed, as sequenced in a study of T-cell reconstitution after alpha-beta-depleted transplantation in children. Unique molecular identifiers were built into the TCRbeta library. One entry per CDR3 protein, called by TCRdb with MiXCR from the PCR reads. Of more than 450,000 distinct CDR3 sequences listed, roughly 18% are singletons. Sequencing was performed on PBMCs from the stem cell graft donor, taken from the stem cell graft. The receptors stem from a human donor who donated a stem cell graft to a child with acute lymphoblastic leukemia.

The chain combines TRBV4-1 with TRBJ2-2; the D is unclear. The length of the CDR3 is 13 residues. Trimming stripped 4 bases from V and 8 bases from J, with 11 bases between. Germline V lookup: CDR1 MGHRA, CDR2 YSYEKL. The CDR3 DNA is TGCGCCAGCAGCCCCTCTCGGGTAGGGGAGCTGTTTTTT. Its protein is CASSPSRVGELFF.

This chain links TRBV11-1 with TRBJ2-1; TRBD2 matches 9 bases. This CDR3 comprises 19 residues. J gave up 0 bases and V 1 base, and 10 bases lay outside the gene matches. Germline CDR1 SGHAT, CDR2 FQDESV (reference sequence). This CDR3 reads CASSLGVAGALGSYNEQFF. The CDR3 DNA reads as TGTGCCAGCAGCTTAGGGGTAGCGGGAGCCCTGGGCTCCTACAATGAGCAGTTCTTC.

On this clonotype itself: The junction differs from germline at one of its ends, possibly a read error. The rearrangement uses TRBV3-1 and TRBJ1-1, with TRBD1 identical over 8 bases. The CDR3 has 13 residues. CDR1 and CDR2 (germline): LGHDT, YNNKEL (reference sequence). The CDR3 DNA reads TGCGCCAGCAGCCAGGGGGCGGGCACTGAAGCTTTCTTT. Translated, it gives CASSQGAGTEAFF. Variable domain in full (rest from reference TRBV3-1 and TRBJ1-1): DTAVSQTPKYLVTQMGNDKSIKCEQNLGHDTMYWYKQDSKKFLKIMFSYNNKELIINETVPNRFSPKSPDKAHLNLHINSLELGDSAVYFCASSQGAGTEAFFGQGTRLTVV.

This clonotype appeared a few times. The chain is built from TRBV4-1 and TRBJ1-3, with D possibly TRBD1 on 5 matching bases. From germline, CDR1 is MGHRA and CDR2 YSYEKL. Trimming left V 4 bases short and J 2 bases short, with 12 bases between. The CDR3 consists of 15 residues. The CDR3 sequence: CASSLPGSTGNTIYF. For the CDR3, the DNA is TGCGCCAGCAGCCTCCCAGGGAGTACTGGAAACACCATATATTTT.

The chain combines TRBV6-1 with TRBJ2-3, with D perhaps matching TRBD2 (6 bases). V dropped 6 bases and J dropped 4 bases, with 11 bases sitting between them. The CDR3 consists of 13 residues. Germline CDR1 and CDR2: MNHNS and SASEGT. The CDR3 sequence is CASSRRLADTQYF. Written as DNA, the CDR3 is TGTGCCAGCAGCCGACGACTAGCAGATACGCAGTATTTT.

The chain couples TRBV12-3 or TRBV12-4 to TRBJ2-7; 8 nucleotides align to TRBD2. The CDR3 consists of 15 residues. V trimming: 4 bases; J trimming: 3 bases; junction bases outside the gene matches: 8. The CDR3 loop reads CASSSPVAGNYEQYF. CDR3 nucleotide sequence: TGTGCCAGCAGTTCCCCGGTAGCGGGGAACTACGAGCAGTACTTC.

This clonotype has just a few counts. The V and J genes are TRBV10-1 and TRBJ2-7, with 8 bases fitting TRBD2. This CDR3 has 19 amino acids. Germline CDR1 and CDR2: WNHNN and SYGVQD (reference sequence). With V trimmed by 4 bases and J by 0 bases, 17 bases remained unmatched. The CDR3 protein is CASSGPGAGGLRSSYEQYF. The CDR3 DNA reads TGCGCCAGCAGTGGCCCTGGGGCGGGAGGCCTTCGGAGCTCCTACGAGCAGTACTTC.

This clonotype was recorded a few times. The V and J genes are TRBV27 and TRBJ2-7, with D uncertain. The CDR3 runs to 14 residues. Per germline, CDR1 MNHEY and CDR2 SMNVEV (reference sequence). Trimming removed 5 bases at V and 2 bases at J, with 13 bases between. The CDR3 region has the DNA TGTGCCAGCAGTCCTCTAGTTGGCCCCTACGAGCAGTACTTC. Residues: CASSPLVGPYEQYF.

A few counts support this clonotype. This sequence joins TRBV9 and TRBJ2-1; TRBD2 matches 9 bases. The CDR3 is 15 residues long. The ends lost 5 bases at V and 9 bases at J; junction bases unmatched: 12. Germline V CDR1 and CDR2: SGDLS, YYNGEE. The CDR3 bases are TGTGCCAGCAGTCTATGGGCTAGCGGGAACGGTGAGCAGTTCTTC. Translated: CASSLWASGNGEQFF.

CDR3 in DNA: TGCAGTGCTAGAGCTCCGGCTAGCGGGACAGATACGCAGTATTTT. It translates to CSARAPASGTDTQYF. The chain joins TRBV20-1 to TRBJ2-3, with TRBD2 identical over 8 bases. V was pared by 1 base and J by 3 bases, with 6 bases of the junction left unmatched. Looked up from germline, CDR1 is DFQATT and CDR2 is SNEGSKA (reference sequence). This CDR3 has 15 amino acids.

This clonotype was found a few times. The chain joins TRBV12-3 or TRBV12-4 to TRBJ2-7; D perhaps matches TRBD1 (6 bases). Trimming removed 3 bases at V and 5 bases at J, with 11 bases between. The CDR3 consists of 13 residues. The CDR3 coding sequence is TGTGCCAGCAGTTTGAGCAGGGGCCACGAGCAGTACTTC. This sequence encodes CASSLSRGHEQYF.

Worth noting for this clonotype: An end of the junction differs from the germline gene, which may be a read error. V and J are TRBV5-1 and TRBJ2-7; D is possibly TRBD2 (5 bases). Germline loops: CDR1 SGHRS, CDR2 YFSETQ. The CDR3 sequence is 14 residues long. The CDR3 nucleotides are TGCGCCAGCAGCTTGGCCCGAGGGTACGACGAGCAGTATTTC. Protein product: CASSLARGYDEQYF.

CDR3 sequence (DNA): TGTGCCAGCAGCTTAGAGTCAACTGGGGCCAACGTCCTGACTTTC. Its protein is CASSLESTGANVLTF. This rearrangement joins TRBV11-1 to TRBJ2-6; D is unresolved. The germline gives CDR1 SGHAT, CDR2 FQDESV (reference sequence). V dropped 1 base and J dropped 2 bases, with 6 bases sitting between them. The CDR3 runs 15 residues. Based on the CDR3 plus reference TRBV11-1 and TRBJ2-6, the full variable domain is EAEVAQSPRYKITEKSQAVAFWCDPISGHATLYWYRQILGQGPELLVQFQDESVVDDSQLPKDRFSAERLKGVDSTLKIQPAELGDSAMYLCASSLESTGANVLTFGAGSRLTVL.

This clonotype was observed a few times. CDR3 residues: CSASADRGLNSPLHF. The CDR3, as DNA: TGCAGTGCTTCTGCTGACAGGGGGCTTAATTCACCCCTCCACTTT. The V gene is TRBV20-1, the J gene TRBJ1-6, with 10 bases fitting TRBD1. V gave up 5 bases and J gave up 6 bases; unmatched junction bases: 7. CDR3 length: 15 amino acids. Germline V gene lookup returns CDR1 DFQATT and CDR2 SNEGSKA (reference sequence).

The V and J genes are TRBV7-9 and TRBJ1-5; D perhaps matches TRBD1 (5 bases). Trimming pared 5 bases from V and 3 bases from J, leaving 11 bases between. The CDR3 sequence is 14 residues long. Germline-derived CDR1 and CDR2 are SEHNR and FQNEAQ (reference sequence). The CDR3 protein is CASSRDGFNQPQHF. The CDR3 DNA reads TGTGCCAGCAGCCGGGACGGGTTCAATCAGCCCCAGCATTTT. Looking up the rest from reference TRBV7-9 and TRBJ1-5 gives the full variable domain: DTGVSQNPRHKITKRGQNVTFRCDPISEHNRLYWYRQTLGQGPEFLTYFQNEAQLEKSRLLSDRFSAERPKGSFSTLEIQRTEQGDSAMYLCASSRDGFNQPQHFGDGTRLSIL.